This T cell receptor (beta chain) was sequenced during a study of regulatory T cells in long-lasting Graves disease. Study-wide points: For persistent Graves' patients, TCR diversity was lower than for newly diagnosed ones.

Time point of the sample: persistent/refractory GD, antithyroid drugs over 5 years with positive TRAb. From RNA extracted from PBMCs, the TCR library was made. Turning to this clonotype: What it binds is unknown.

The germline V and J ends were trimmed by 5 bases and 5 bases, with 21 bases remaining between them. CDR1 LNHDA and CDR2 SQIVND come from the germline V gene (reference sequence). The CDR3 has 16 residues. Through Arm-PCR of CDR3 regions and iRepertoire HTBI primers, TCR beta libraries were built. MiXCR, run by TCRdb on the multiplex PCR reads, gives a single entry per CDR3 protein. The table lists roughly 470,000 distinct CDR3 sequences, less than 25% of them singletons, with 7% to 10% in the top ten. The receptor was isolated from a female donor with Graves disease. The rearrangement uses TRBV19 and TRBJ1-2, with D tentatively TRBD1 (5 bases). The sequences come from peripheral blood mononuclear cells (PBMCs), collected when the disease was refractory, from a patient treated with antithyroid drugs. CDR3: CASSAGPQAARYGYTF. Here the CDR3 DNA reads TGTGCCAGTAGTGCAGGCCCACAGGCCGCTCGGTATGGCTACACCTTC. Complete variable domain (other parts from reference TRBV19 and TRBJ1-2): DGGITQSPKYLFRKEGQNVTLSCEQNLNHDAMYWYRQDPGQGLRLIYYSQIVNDFQKGDIAEGYSVSREKKESFPLTVTSAQKNPTAFYLCASSAGPQAARYGYTFGSGTRLTVV.